A selection of T cell receptor beta chains follows, all from one sample in a study of Ad26.COV2.S vaccination and SARS-CoV-2 variants. The repertoire was sequenced with immunoSEQ multiplex PCR; TCRdb's copy has only in-frame clones and lacks some. The repertoire holds 300,000 to 350,000 clones, with 85% to 90% as singletons. The specimen was peripheral blood, collected in a trial of Ad26.COV2.S vaccine versus placebo. The receptors here all came from a person between 18 and 59 years old who received the Ad26.COV2.S COVID-19 vaccine or a placebo. CDR3s include the opening cysteine and the closing phenylalanine or tryptophan. D genes are given only for firm matches.

>NA|TRBV7-3
CASSLTGANTEAFF
>TRBD2|TRBV9
CASSVGLAGGPSNTGELFF
>NA|TRBV4-1
CASSQEGGGQNTEAFF
>TRBD1|TRBV28
CASRGQGPKYGYTF
>NA|TRBV28
CAALGRKFSGANVLTF
>NA|TRBV18
CASSPQMDRGGNGYTF
>NA|TRBV19
CASSSRPPPNTGELFF
>NA|TRBV7-9
CASSLTDGSEQFF
>TRBD1|TRBV27
CASSLGQVDTEAFF
>NA|TRBV4-3
CASSQDRNEKLFF
>NA|TRBV6-5
CASSYSGYGIDGYTF
>NA|TRBV25-1
CASSVGANYGYTF
>NA|TRBV6-2/TRBV6-3
CASSYAAGSNQPQHF
>NA|TRBV2
CASCTYSNQPQHF
>TRBD1|TRBV7-9
CASTQTGPNYGYTF
>NA|TRBV3-1/TRBV3-2
CASSLGSRVVGTEAFF
>NA|TRBV9
CASSVELYTDTQYF
>NA|TRBV7-9
CASSFFYSSGVNTEAFF
>TRBD1|TRBV28
CASSSRTGGISFF
>NA|TRBV27
CASSRVRQGLAFF
>TRBD1|TRBV7-2
CASSFSGTGIEKLFF
>TRBD2|TRBV18
CASSLGTSVTYEQYF
>NA|TRBV7-9
CASSRLEYYNEQFF
>NA|TRBV20-1
CSAREASRQYF
>NA|TRBV7-8
CASSLSQGWTEAFF
>TRBD1|TRBV13
CASSSDRDDGELFF
>NA|TRBV9
CASSEIDGRYGYTF
>TRBD1|TRBV2
CASRVTTTGTGEAGNTIYF
>TRBD2|TRBV3-1/TRBV3-2
CASSQDSAGVGNEQFF
>TRBD1|TRBV27
CASSFLGGTGDSPLHF
>NA|TRBV28
CASWTGANEQFF
>TRBD2|TRBV30
CAWSRDGLAVNEQFF
>TRBD1|TRBV7-9
CASSSDRGLGTEAFF
>NA|TRBV6-1
CASSEPGLSYNEQFF
>NA|TRBV4-2
CASSQIGGSLRETQYF
>NA|TRBV7-9
CASSLVEDSSNQPQHF
>NA|TRBV6-2/TRBV6-3
CASSYSGLYNEQFF
>NA|TRBV6-5
CASRKPTVLNTEAFF
>NA|TRBV5-8
CASSKGGYSNQPQHF
>NA|TRBV6-2/TRBV6-3
CASSKGGGRGYEQYF
>NA|TRBV7-6
CASSLPMDGADTEAFF
>NA|TRBV19
CASRYRRAGGTEAFF
>NA|TRBV7-9
CASSLETGNYGYTF
>NA|TRBV6-6
CASSFSMTAPGLFF
>NA|TRBV5-1
CASSSTPEGSNSPLHF
>NA|TRBV11-3
CASSLREGPMSIYF
>NA|TRBV11-2
CASSLDRLGLYEQYF
>NA|TRBV5-1
CASSLSGQPQHF
>NA|TRBV19
CASSIGDYNEQFF
>TRBD1|TRBV7-9
CASSLAIARDRGYTDTQYF
>NA|TRBV27
CASSSADTQYF
>NA|TRBV19
CASSIGGSHYGYTF